The 26 T cell receptor beta chains in this list originate from one sample, sequenced in a study of T cell responses to AZD1222 COVID-19 vaccine. TCRdb's copy holds only in-frame clones and misses some; the assay was immunoSEQ multiplex PCR. The data hold about 100,000 clones, with around 87% observed a single time. The starting material was peripheral blood, obtained on day 0 of MenACWY control vaccination. The receptors shown here come from an adult in good health.

The chain joins TRBV9 to TRBJ1-5; D gene unclear. Germline CDR1 SGDLS, CDR2 YYNGEE. The CDR3 loop spans 15 amino acids. Trimming shortened V by 0 bases and J by 2 bases, and 9 bases separated the two germline ends. The CDR3 nucleotides read TGTGCCAGCAGCGTAGGAAGACACGGCAATCAGCCCCAGCATTTT. It translates to CASSVGRHGNQPQHF.

This clone was counted only a few times. The chain has TRBV5-1 and TRBJ2-5, with TRBD1 matching over 9 bases. The trim removed 2 bases at V and 6 bases at J, leaving 5 bases unmatched. The CDR3 has 14 amino acids. Germline V gene data show CDR1 as SGHRS and CDR2 as YFSETQ. The CDR3: CASSFTGGEQTQYF. The CDR3 DNA follows: TGCGCCAGCAGCTTTACAGGGGGCGAACAGACCCAGTACTTC.

This rearrangement joins TRBV6-5 to TRBJ1-1; D unclear. The germline gives CDR1 MNHEY, CDR2 SVGAGI. Trimming took 0 bases from V and 1 from J, leaving 6 bases between them. The CDR3 is 14 amino acids. CDR3: CASSYSRANTEAFF. CDR3 sequence (DNA): TGTGCCAGCAGTTACTCGAGAGCGAACACTGAAGCTTTCTTT.

The chain combines TRBV10-3 with TRBJ1-5; D is possibly TRBD1 (5 bases). Looked up from germline, CDR1 is ENHRY and CDR2 is SYGVKD. Trimming took off 4 bases at V and 3 bases at J, with 10 bases between the two ends. The CDR3 covers 14 residues. CDR3 sequence: CAISVGGDNQPQHF. The CDR3 nucleotides read TGTGCCATCAGTGTTGGGGGTGACAATCAGCCCCAGCATTTT.

The rearrangement links TRBV5-6 to TRBJ2-5; TRBD2 agrees at 10 bases. The length of the CDR3 is 16 residues. V was pared by 0 bases and J by 2 bases, with 4 bases of the junction left unmatched. CDR1 and CDR2 (germline): SGHDT, YYEEEE. The CDR3 DNA sequence: TGTGCCAGCAGCTTGGATCTAGCGGGGGTACAAGAGACCCAGTACTTC. Its protein is CASSLDLAGVQETQYF.

A single count supports this clone. This sequence joins TRBV2 and TRBJ1-1; D is undetermined. Germline-derived CDR1 and CDR2 are SNHLY and FYNNEI. V was cut by 3 bases and J by 0 bases, with 8 bases left in between. The CDR3 runs to 14 residues. CDR3 loop: CASSDIVMNTEAFF. CDR3 in DNA: TGTGCCAGCAGTGACATAGTGATGAACACTGAAGCTTTCTTT. The whole variable domain, filled in from reference TRBV2 and TRBJ1-1, reads EPEVTQTPSHQVTQMGQEVILRCVPISNHLYFYWYRQILGQKVEFLVSFYNNEISEKSEIFDDQFSVERPDGSNFTLKIRSTKLEDSAMYFCASSDIVMNTEAFFGQGTRLTVV.

The chain links TRBV28 to TRBJ2-7; the match to TRBD2 covers 9 bases. J was trimmed by 6 bases and V by 6 bases; bases with no gene match: 15. CDR1 is MDHEN, CDR2 SYDVKM, per germline. This CDR3 comprises 16 residues. CDR3 residues: CASRPGTSLGLLEQYF. CDR3 sequence (DNA): TGTGCCAGCAGACCGGGGACTAGCCTTGGGCTACTCGAGCAGTACTTC. The whole variable domain, remainder taken from reference TRBV28 and TRBJ2-7, is DVKVTQSSRYLVKRTGEKVFLECVQDMDHENMFWYRQDPGLGLRLIYFSYDVKMKEKGDIPEGYSVSREKKERFSLILESASTNQTSMYLCASRPGTSLGLLEQYFGPGTRLTVT.

The chain joins TRBV19 to TRBJ2-3, with D maybe TRBD2 (5 bases). The CDR3 runs 15 residues. CDR1 LNHDA and CDR2 SQIVND come from the germline V gene (reference sequence). Trimming removed 2 bases at V and 3 bases at J, with 12 bases between. CDR3: CASSISGVGTDTQYF. CDR3 sequence (DNA): TGTGCCAGTAGTATAAGCGGAGTCGGTACAGATACGCAGTATTTT.

The gene calls are TRBV6-5 and TRBJ1-6, with D possibly matching TRBD1 (5 bases). The V end lost 10 bases, the J end lost 8 bases, and 15 bases lay between the germline ends. Germline V CDR1 and CDR2: MNHEY, SVGAGI. The CDR3 is 13 residues long. CDR3 sequence reads: CATSDKLYSPLHF. CDR3 nucleotide sequence: TGTGCCACTTCGGACAAGCTCTATTCACCCCTCCACTTT.

DNA for the CDR3: TGTGCCAGCGGGACAGGTAACACCGGGGAGCTGTTTTTT. The encoded protein is CASGTGNTGELFF. V gene TRBV28 combines with J gene TRBJ2-2; TRBD1 aligns across 8 bases. This CDR3 has 13 residues. The V gene end was trimmed by 8 bases and the J gene end by 2 bases; junction bases not matched to a gene: 1. CDR1 and CDR2 (germline): MDHEN, SYDVKM.

The chain carries TRBV4-2 and TRBJ1-5, with no clear D. This CDR3 has 12 amino acids. Germline values: CDR1 LGHNA, CDR2 YNFKEQ. Trimming removed 4 bases at V and 9 bases at J, with 10 bases between. In DNA, the CDR3 is TGTGCCAGCAGCCGGTCCCTCGGGCCCCAGCATTTT. As protein: CASSRSLGPQHF.

The chain combines TRBV19 with TRBJ2-1; D may be TRBD1 or TRBD2 (5 bases each). This CDR3 has 15 residues. The V and J ends lost 7 bases and 8 bases respectively, with 21 bases between them. Germline CDR1 LNHDA, CDR2 SQIVND (reference sequence). The CDR3, as DNA: TGTGCCAGTACCCTAGGCCAGGGAGTGAGTGATGAGCAGTTCTTC. This translates into CASTLGQGVSDEQFF.

This clone was seen a few times. V and J are TRBV3-1 (or the pseudogene TRBV3-2) and TRBJ2-5; the D is unclear. Germline CDR1 LGHDT, CDR2 YNNKEL (reference sequence). CDR3 length: 16 amino acids. Trimming stripped 4 bases from V and 5 bases from J, with 20 bases between. CDR3 sequence: CASSPNTLSFSETQYF. CDR3 sequence (DNA): TGTGCCAGCAGCCCGAACACTCTTTCTTTCTCTGAGACCCAGTACTTC.

The rearrangement links TRBV7-9 to TRBJ1-5; D perhaps matches TRBD1 (6 bases). The V and J ends lost 6 bases and 4 bases respectively, with 10 bases between them. The CDR3 loop spans 13 amino acids. From germline, CDR1 is SEHNR and CDR2 FQNEAQ (reference sequence). CDR3 in amino acids: CASSQQGNQPQHF. CDR3 nucleotide sequence: TGTGCCAGCAGTCAACAGGGAAATCAGCCCCAGCATTTT. The full variable domain, its missing parts supplied by reference TRBV7-9 and TRBJ1-5, is DTGVSQNPRHKITKRGQNVTFRCDPISEHNRLYWYRQTLGQGPEFLTYFQNEAQLEKSRLLSDRFSAERPKGSFSTLEIQRTEQGDSAMYLCASSQQGNQPQHFGDGTRLSIL.

The CDR3 sequence is CASSLGITTLEQYF. CDR3 nucleotides: TGCGCCAGCAGCTTGGGGATAACAACCTTAGAGCAGTACTTC. The gene calls are TRBV5-1 and TRBJ2-7; D remains unclear. Germline CDR1 and CDR2: SGHRS and YFSETQ. Trimming took 0 bases from V and 7 from J, leaving 14 bases between them. This CDR3 contains 14 residues. The full variable domain, rest sourced from reference TRBV5-1 and TRBJ2-7, is KAGVTQTPRYLIKTRGQQVTLSCSPISGHRSVSWYQQTPGQGLQFLFEYFSETQRNKGNFPGRFSGRQFSNSRSEMNVSTLELGDSALYLCASSLGITTLEQYFGPGTRLTVT.

This chain uses TRBV2 with TRBJ2-1, with D maybe TRBD1 (5 bases). Trimming shortened V by 8 bases and J by 4 bases, and 15 bases separated the two germline ends. In germline, CDR1 is SNHLY, CDR2 FYNNEI. This CDR3 region has 14 residues. CDR3 DNA: TGTGCCAGCTCGGCCAGGGTGTTGTACAATGAGCAGTTCTTC. It translates to CASSARVLYNEQFF.

The V gene is TRBV11-2, the J gene TRBJ2-7; 8 nucleotides match TRBD1. Losses at the gene ends were 5 bases for V and 0 bases for J; bases not matched to a gene: 6. In germline, CDR1 is SGHAT, CDR2 FQNNGV. The CDR3 covers 15 residues. This CDR3 is CASSIAGGPSYEQYF. In DNA form, the CDR3 reads TGTGCCAGCAGCATCGCAGGGGGCCCCTCCTACGAGCAGTACTTC.

This rearrangement joins TRBV4-3 to TRBJ1-5; D unclear. Per the germline V gene, CDR1 is LGHNA and CDR2 is YSLEER. Trimming pared 0 bases from V and 0 bases from J, leaving 12 bases between. The CDR3 consists of 17 residues. The CDR3 DNA follows: TGCGCCAGCAGCCAAGATGGATCGGCTGATAGCAATCAGCCCCAGCATTTT. This translates into CASSQDGSADSNQPQHF.

V gene TRBV11-2 combines with J gene TRBJ1-1; 9 bases match TRBD1. Germline CDR1 is SGHAT and CDR2 is FQNNGV. J was trimmed by 4 bases and V by 4 bases; bases with no gene match: 7. The CDR3 totals 15 residues. The DNA of the CDR3 is TGTGCCAGCAGCTCTGGACAGGGGACGGGCACTGAAGCTTTCTTT. Its translation: CASSSGQGTGTEAFF.

This clone was recorded a few times. The V call is TRBV4-3, the J call TRBJ1-5, with D possibly TRBD1 on 5 matching bases. From germline, CDR1 is LGHNA and CDR2 YSLEER. V was pared by 4 bases and J by 5 bases, with 18 bases between. The CDR3 consists of 16 residues. The CDR3 nucleotides read TGCGCCAGCAGCCCCCAATTGGGGGGAGGGGATCAGCCCCAGCATTTT. Translating it yields CASSPQLGGGDQPQHF.

The J gene is TRBJ1-4, the V gene TRBV28, with a tentative D call TRBD1 (5 bases). Trimming stripped 7 bases from V and 8 bases from J, with 20 bases between. Germline loops: CDR1 MDHEN, CDR2 SYDVKM. CDR3 length: 15 amino acids. CDR3 bases: TGTGCCAGCATCCTCTCGCAGGGTGGGTTCGAAAAACTGTTTTTT. Protein: CASILSQGGFEKLFF.

V and J are TRBV12-3 or TRBV12-4 and TRBJ2-3; the D gene could be TRBD1 or TRBD2 (5 bases each). V was trimmed by 10 bases and J by 9 bases, leaving 20 bases between them. There are 13 residues in the CDR3. CDR3: CAIGRPGKGTQYF. For the CDR3, the DNA is TGTGCCATCGGGCGACCGGGGAAGGGGACGCAGTATTTT.

The rearrangement links TRBV6-2 or TRBV6-3 to TRBJ2-2; TRBD2 aligns across 12 bases. Germline CDR1 reads MNHEY; CDR2 reads SVGEGT. There are 14 residues in the CDR3. With 6 bases clipped from V and 7 bases from J, the junction kept 3 bases outside the gene matches. The DNA of the CDR3 is TGTGCCAGCAGGCCTAGCGGGAGGGGCGGGGAGCTGTTTTTT. It codes for CASRPSGRGGELFF.

This chain joins TRBV6-5 and TRBJ1-2, with TRBD1 matching 8 bases. Germline V gene sequence: CDR1 MNHEY, CDR2 SVGAGI. V was clipped by 6 bases and J by 2 bases; unmatched bases: 5. CDR3 length: 14 residues. CDR3 sequence reads: CASSADRANYGYTF. The CDR3 nucleotides are TGTGCCAGCAGCGCGGACAGGGCCAACTATGGCTACACCTTC.

This chain links TRBV7-2 with TRBJ1-4, with 8 bases matching TRBD1. Germline V gene lookup returns CDR1 SGHTA and CDR2 FQGNSA. The CDR3 has 14 amino acids. With V trimmed by 3 bases and J by 8 bases, 5 bases remained unmatched. CDR3 DNA: TGTGCCAGCAGCTTCGGACAGGGTGGAGAAAAACTGTTTTTT. Its translation: CASSFGQGGEKLFF.

This chain uses TRBV7-9 with TRBJ1-4; 9 positions match TRBD1. This CDR3 has 14 residues. J was trimmed by 6 bases and V by 5 bases; bases with no gene match: 4. Germline-derived CDR1 and CDR2 are SEHNR and FQNEAQ (reference sequence). CDR3 DNA sequence: TGTGCCAGCAGCCCCGGGACAGGGCATGAAAAACTGTTTTTT. Its protein is CASSPGTGHEKLFF.